This TCR beta chain comes out of a study of blood T cell repertoires in COVID-19 (dated by TCRdb to the early 2020s). General notes on the study: Collaborator samples came from the United States, Italy and Spain and covered acute and convalescent phases of COVID-19. Nearly every sample came with metadata listing a de-identified subject ID, COVID-19 status, age in years and sex. The repertoires were released in a freely available public database meant as a resource for research on the immune response to SARS-CoV-2. Where available, HLA class I and class II types were taken from metadata supplied by the sample provider and were not determined by assay-based typing. Samples came from the ongoing ImmuneRACE study (first 160 participants) plus 1,254 subjects from 6 global collaborators. Deeply sampled blood TCRbeta repertoires from subjects exposed to, actively infected with, or recovered from COVID-19 were included in the dataset. The material from the prospective study consisted of cDNA or gDNA derived from T cells, B-cell-depleted T cells, or PBMCs. Overall study outcomes, separate from this receptor: Clinical and demographic metadata were provided uncurated, with the amount varying by source and participant.

Participants in the prospective study were enrolled through a virtual design, were aged about 18 to 100 years, and lived in approximately 25 United States geographic areas. To assign participants to cohorts, the prospective study relied on clinical history that participants themselves reported in a screening survey and a study questionnaire. Recovered participants in ImmuneRACE Cohort 3 were defined by two consecutive negative NP/OP PCR tests, clearance by a healthcare professional, or resolution of symptoms. In the prospective study, mobile phlebotomists collected whole blood, serum and a nasopharyngeal or oropharyngeal swab from each participant. Additional blood draws and questionnaires over an approximately 2-month period could optionally be provided by prospective study participants. Before DNA extraction, prospective study blood samples were shipped either frozen or at room temperature. TCRbeta CDR3 regions were amplified from genomic DNA using the immunoSEQ Assay, a bias-controlled multiplex PCR. The published analysis was carried out like this. Within the assay, amplification of reference gene primers was used to estimate how many nucleated cells each sample contained. To quantify the absolute abundance of each unique TCRbeta CDR3 rearrangement, sequence reads were collapsed and filtered. Productive Simpson clonality was computed per sample as the square root of Simpson's diversity index over productive rearrangements. TCRdb re-hosts the immuneACCESS table, in-frame sequences only. Its copies lack some clones; in the studies checked, an unresolved V gene accounts for under half of them, and the cause for the rest is not known. V, J and clone size are those of that table, while D and trimming were read from the DNA. This sample gives about 370,000 clones in total; about nine tenths of them show up just once. The top ten clones comprise approximately 1.5% of the sample.

As regards this clone: Its specific antigen is unknown. No clone much larger than this one lies a single base away; base qualities are absent.

The sample was PBMCs or T cells enriched from blood (not recorded which). The TCR originated in a woman aged 25 to 39 who had recovered from COVID-19.

The DNA is TGTGCCAGCAGTTTGGCACAGGGGGGGCGGCCCCTCCACTTT. This codes for CASSLAQGGRPLHF. This chain is built from TRBV27 and TRBJ1-6; TRBD1 fits 8 bases in the junction. The CDR3 sequence holds 14 residues, the cysteine and phenylalanine included. The retained sequence is limited to the CDR3, 42 bases, with the frame set at the first base. V has 3 bases trimmed and J has 13 bases trimmed; junction bases matching no gene number 8. The germline V gene (reference sequence) sets CDR1 to MNHEY and CDR2 to SMNVEV.